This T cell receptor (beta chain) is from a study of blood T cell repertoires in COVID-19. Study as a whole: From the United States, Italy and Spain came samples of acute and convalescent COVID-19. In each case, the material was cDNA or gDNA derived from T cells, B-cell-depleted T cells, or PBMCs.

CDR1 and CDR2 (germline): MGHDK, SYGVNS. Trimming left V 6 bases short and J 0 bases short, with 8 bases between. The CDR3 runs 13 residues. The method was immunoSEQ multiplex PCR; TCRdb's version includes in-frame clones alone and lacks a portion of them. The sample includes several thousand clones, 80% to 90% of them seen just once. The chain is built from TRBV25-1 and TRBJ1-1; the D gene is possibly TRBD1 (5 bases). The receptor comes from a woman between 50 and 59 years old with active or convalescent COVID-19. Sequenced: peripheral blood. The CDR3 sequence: CASRGRLNTEAFF. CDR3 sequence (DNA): TGTGCCAGCAGGGGGCGGCTGAACACTGAAGCTTTCTTT.